The rows below give T cell receptor beta chains drawn from one sample of a study of blood T cell repertoires in COVID-19. Produced via immunoSEQ multiplex PCR; TCRdb's table is partial and in-frame only. This table holds nearly 85,000 clones, 80% to 90% found once. The material sequenced was peripheral blood. The receptors were gathered from a woman aged 60 to 75 with acute or convalescent COVID-19. CDR3s leave out the opening cysteine and the closing phenylalanine or tryptophan.

j_gene	v_gene	CDR3aa
TRBJ1-2	TRBV28	ASHETSNYGYT
TRBJ2-7	TRBV29-1	SVATDRQYEQY
TRBJ1-2	TRBV19	ASTWSGENGYT
TRBJ1-2	TRBV9	ASSDHRGVGYGYT
TRBJ1-1	TRBV5-6	ASSLWGGNTEAF
TRBJ2-7	TRBV5-1	ASSSFPRGGTYEQY
TRBJ2-3	TRBV5-4	ASSLDIDTQY
TRBJ1-1	TRBV27	ASSLLQGRMNTEAF
TRBJ2-7	TRBV9	ASSATGTSGSFGTYEQY
TRBJ1-5	TRBV28	ASSRQGGFNQPQH
TRBJ1-2	TRBV27	ASGRRDLLSDYT
TRBJ1-4	TRBV12-2	ASRLNQDRDCEKLF
TRBJ1-6	TRBV12-3/TRBV12-4	ASKTGGNSPLH
TRBJ2-1	TRBV7-8	ASSSGGDKDNEQF
TRBJ1-4	TRBV5-5	ASSPLPEVTNEKLF
TRBJ1-2	TRBV6-6	ASSGQGRYT
TRBJ1-1	TRBV25-1	ASSPGQGRTF
TRBJ1-5	TRBV4-2	ASSRGTGGSLEGNQPQH
TRBJ1-1	TRBV6-2/TRBV6-3	ASSARTVRTEAF
TRBJ1-1	TRBV5-1	ASSLVSGDTEAF